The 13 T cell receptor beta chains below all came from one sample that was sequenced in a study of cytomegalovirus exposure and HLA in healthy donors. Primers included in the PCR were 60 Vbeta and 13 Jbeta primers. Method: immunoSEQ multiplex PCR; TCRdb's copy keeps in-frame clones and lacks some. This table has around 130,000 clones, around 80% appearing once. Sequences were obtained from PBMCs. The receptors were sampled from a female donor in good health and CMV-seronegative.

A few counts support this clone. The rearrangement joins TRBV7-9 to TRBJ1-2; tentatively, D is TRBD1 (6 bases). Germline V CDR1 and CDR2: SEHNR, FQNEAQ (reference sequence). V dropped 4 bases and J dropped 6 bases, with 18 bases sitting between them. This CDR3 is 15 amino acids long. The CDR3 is CASSSRFGTTDGYTF. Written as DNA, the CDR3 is TGTGCCAGCAGCTCGCGATTTGGGACAACAGATGGCTACACCTTC. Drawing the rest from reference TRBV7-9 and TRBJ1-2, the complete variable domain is DTGVSQNPRHKITKRGQNVTFRCDPISEHNRLYWYRQTLGQGPEFLTYFQNEAQLEKSRLLSDRFSAERPKGSFSTLEIQRTEQGDSAMYLCASSSRFGTTDGYTFGSGTRLTVV.

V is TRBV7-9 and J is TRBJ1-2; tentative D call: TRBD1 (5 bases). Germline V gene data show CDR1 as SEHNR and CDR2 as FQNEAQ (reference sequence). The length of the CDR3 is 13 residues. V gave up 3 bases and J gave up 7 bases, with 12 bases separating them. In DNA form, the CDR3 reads TGTGCCAGCAGCTTTCGGGGGAGAGGTGGCTACACCTTC. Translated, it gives CASSFRGRGGYTF.

In DNA form, the CDR3 reads TGTGCCAGCAGCCACTCTGGGGGGTTGGAGACCCAGTACTTC. This translates into CASSHSGGLETQYF. This chain links TRBV14 with TRBJ2-5; D perhaps matches TRBD2 (6 bases). V shed 3 bases and J shed 5 bases, with 13 bases lying between them. CDR1 is SGHDN, CDR2 FVKESK, per germline. The CDR3 length is 14 residues. The whole variable domain, remainder taken from reference TRBV14 and TRBJ2-5, is EAGVTQFPSHSVIEKGQTVTLRCDPISGHDNLYWYRRVMGKEIKFLLHFVKESKQDESGMPNNRFLAERTGGTYSTLKVQPAELEDSGVYFCASSHSGGLETQYFGPGTRLLVL.

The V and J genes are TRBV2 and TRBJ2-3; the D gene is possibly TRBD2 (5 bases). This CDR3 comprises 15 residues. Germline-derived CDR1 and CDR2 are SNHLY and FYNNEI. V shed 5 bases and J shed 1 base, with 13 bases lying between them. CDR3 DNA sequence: TGTGCCAGCAGTCCAACGGGAAAGGGCACAGATACGCAGTATTTT. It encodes CASSPTGKGTDTQYF.

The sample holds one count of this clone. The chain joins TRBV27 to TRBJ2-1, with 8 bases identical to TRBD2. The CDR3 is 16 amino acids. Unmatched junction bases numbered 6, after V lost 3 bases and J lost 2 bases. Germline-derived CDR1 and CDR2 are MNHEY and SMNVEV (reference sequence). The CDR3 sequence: CASSFGLADAYNEQFF. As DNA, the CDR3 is TGTGCCAGCAGTTTCGGACTAGCTGATGCCTACAATGAGCAGTTCTTC.

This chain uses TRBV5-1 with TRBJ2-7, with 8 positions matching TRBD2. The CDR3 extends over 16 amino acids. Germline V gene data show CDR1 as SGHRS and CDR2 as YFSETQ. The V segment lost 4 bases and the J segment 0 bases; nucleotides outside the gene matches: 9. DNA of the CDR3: TGCGCCAGCAGCCCGGGGCTGAGCGGGAGCTCCTACGAGCAGTACTTC. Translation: CASSPGLSGSSYEQYF. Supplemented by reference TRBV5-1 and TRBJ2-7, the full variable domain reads KAGVTQTPRYLIKTRGQQVTLSCSPISGHRSVSWYQQTPGQGLQFLFEYFSETQRNKGNFPGRFSGRQFSNSRSEMNVSTLELGDSALYLCASSPGLSGSSYEQYFGPGTRLTVT.

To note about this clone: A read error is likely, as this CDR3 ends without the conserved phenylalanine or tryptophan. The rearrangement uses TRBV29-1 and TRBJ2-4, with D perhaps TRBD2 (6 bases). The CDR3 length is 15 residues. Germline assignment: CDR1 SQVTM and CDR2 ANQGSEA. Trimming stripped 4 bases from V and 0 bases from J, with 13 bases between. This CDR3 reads CSVGEDYLAKNIQYV. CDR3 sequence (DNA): TGCAGCGTTGGGGAGGACTACCTAGCCAAAAACATTCAGTACGTC.

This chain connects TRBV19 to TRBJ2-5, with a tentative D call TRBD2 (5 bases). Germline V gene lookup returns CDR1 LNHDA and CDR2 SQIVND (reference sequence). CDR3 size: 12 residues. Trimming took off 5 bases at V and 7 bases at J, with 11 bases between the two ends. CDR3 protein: CASSDLRGTQYF. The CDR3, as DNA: TGTGCCAGTAGTGACTTACGGGGGACCCAGTACTTC. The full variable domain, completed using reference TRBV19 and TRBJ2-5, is DGGITQSPKYLFRKEGQNVTLSCEQNLNHDAMYWYRQDPGQGLRLIYYSQIVNDFQKGDIAEGYSVSREKKESFPLTVTSAQKNPTAFYLCASSDLRGTQYFGPGTRLLVL.

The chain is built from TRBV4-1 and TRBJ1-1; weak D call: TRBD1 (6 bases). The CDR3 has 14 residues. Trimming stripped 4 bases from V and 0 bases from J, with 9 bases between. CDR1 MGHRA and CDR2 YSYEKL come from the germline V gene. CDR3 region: CASSPTGMNTEAFF. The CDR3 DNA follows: TGCGCCAGCAGCCCGACAGGTATGAACACTGAAGCTTTCTTT.

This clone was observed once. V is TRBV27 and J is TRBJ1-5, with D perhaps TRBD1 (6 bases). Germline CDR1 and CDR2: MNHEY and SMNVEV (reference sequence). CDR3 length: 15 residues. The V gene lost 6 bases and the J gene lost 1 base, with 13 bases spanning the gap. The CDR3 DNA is TGTGCCAGCAGCTTGGCGGGGGGCAGCAATCAGCCCCAGCATTTT. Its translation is CASSLAGGSNQPQHF.

The CDR3 DNA reads TGCGCCAGCAGTACTAGCGGGAGGGCCCCCGGGGAGCTGTTTTTT. Amino acids: CASSTSGRAPGELFF. This rearrangement joins TRBV5-1 to TRBJ2-2; 13 bases are shared with TRBD2. Germline assignment: CDR1 SGHRS and CDR2 YFSETQ. Trimming at V came to 5 bases and at J to 6 bases, leaving 4 bases not matched to a gene. This CDR3 is 15 amino acids long.

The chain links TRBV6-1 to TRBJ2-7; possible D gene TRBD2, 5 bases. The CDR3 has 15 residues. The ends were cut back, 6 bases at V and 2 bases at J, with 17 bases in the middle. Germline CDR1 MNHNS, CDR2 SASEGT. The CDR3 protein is CASSPSRGPTYEQYF. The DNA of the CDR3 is TGTGCCAGCAGCCCCTCCAGAGGGCCCACCTACGAGCAGTACTTC.

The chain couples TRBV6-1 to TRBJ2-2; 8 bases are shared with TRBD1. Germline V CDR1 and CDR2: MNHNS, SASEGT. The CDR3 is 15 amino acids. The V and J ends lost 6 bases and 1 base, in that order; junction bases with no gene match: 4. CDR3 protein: CASRGDRGNTGELFF. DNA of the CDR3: TGTGCCAGCAGGGGCGACAGGGGGAACACCGGGGAGCTGTTTTTT.